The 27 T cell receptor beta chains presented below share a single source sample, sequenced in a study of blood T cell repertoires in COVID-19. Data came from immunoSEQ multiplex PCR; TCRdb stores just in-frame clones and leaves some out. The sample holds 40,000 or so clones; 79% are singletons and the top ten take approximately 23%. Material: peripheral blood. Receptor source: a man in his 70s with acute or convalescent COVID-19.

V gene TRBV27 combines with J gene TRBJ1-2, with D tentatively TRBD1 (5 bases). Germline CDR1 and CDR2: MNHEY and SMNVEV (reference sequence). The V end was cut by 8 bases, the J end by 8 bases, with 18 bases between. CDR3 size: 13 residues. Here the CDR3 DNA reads TGTGCCAGCCGACAGTCTTTAAGTATAGGCTACACCTTC. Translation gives CASRQSLSIGYTF.

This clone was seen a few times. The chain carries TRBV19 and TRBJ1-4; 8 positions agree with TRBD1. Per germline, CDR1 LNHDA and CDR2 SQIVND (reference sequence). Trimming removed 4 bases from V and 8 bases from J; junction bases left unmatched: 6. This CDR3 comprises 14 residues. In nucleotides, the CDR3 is TGTGCCAGTAGTAGAGGGACAGGAGGGGAAAAACTGTTTTTT. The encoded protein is CASSRGTGGEKLFF.

The CDR3 coding sequence is TGTGCCAGCTCGCCGGGGAGGGCTCTCTCCTACGAGCAGTACTTC. Its translation is CASSPGRALSYEQYF. The V call is TRBV18, the J call TRBJ2-7; TRBD2 matches 7 bases. CDR3 size: 15 residues. The V and J ends lost 6 bases and 0 bases, in that order; junction bases with no gene match: 8. Germline V gene lookup returns CDR1 KGHSH and CDR2 LQKENI.

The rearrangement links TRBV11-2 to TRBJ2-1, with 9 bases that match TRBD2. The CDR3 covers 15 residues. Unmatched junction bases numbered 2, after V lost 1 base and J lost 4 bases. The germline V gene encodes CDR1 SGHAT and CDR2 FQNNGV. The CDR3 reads CASSLGTSVYNEQFF. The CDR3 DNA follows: TGTGCCAGCAGCTTAGGGACTAGCGTTTACAATGAGCAGTTCTTC.

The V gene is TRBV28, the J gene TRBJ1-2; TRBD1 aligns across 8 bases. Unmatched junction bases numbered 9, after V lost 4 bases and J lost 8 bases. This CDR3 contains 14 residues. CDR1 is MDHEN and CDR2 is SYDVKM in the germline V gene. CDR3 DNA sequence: TGTGCCAGCAGTTCCCCCGGACAGGGCGTCGGCTACACCTTC. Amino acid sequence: CASSSPGQGVGYTF.

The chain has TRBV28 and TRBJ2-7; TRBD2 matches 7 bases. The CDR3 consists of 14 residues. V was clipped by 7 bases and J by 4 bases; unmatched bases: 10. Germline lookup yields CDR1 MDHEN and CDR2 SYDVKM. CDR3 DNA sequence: TGTGCCAGCATCCGCGGGACTAATATATACGAGCAGTACTTC. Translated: CASIRGTNIYEQYF.

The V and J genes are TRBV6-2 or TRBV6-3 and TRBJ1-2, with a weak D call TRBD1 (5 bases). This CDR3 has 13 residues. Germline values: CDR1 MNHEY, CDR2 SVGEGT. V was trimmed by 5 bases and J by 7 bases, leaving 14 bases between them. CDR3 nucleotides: TGTGCCAGCAGTCACGACAGACGGAGTGGCTACACCTTC. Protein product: CASSHDRRSGYTF.

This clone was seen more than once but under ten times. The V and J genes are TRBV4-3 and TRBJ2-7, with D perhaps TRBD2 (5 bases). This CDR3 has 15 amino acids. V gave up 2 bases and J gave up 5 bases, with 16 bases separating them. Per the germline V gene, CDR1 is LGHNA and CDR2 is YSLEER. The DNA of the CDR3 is TGCGCCAGCAGCCAAATCTGGGGAGCGGCGAACGAGCAGTACTTC. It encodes CASSQIWGAANEQYF.

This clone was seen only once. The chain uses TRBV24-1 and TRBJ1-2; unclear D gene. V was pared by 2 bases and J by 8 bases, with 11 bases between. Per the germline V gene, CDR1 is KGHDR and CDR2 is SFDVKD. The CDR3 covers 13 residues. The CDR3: CATSDWGPGGYTF. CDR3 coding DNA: TGTGCCACCAGTGATTGGGGTCCGGGAGGCTACACCTTC.

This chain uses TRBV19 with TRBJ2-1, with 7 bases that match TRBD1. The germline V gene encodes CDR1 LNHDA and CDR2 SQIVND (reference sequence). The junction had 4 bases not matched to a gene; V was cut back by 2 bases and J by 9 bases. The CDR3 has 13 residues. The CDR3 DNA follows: TGTGCCAGTAGTATACGACAGGGTATTGAGCAGTTCTTC. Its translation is CASSIRQGIEQFF.

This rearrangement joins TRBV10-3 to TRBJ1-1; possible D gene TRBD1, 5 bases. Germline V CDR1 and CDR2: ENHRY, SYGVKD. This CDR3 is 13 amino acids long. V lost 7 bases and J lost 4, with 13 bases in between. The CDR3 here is CAITKTGGTEAFF. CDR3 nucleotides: TGTGCCATCACCAAGACGGGGGGCACTGAAGCTTTCTTT.

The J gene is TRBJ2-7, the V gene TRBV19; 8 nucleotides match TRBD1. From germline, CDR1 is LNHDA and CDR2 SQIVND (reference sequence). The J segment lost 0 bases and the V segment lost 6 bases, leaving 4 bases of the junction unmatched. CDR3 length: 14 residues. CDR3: CASSRTGSSYEQYF. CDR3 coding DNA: TGTGCCAGTAGCCGGACAGGGTCCTCCTACGAGCAGTACTTC.

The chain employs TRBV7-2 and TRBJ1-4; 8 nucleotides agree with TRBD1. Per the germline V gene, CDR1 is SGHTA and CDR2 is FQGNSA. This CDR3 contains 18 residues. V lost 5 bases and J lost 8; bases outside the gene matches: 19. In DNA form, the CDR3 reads TGTGCCAGCAGCCCTTCGTCAGGGGGCGCAGGGGTAGGGGAAAAACTGTTTTTT. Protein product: CASSPSSGGAGVGEKLFF.

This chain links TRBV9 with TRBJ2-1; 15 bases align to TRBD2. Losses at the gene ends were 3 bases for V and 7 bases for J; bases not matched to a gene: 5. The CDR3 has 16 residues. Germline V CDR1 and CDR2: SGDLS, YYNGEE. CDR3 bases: TGTGCCAGCAGCGCCAGGACTAGCGGGAGGGGTAATGAGCAGTTCTTC. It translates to CASSARTSGRGNEQFF.

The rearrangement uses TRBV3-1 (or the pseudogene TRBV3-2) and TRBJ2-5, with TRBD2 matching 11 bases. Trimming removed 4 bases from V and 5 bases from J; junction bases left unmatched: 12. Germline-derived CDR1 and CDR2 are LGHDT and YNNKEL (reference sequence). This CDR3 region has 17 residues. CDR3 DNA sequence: TGTGCCAGCAGCCTTGCTATGGTAGCGGGAGGGCGGGAGACCCAGTACTTC. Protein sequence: CASSLAMVAGGRETQYF.

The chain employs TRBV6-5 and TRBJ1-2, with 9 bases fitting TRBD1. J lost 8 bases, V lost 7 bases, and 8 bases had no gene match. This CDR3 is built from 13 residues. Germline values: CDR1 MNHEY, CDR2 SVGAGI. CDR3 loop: CASTGTGFLGYTF. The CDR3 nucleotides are TGTGCCAGCACCGGGACAGGGTTTTTGGGCTACACCTTC.

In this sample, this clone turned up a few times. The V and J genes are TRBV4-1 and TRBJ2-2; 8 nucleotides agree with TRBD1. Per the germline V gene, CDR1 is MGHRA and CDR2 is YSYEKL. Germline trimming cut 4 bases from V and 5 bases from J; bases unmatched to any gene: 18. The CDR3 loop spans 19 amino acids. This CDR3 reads CASSRVILLTGVRTGELFF. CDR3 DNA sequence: TGCGCCAGCAGCCGGGTGATTCTCTTGACAGGGGTGAGGACCGGGGAGCTGTTTTTT.

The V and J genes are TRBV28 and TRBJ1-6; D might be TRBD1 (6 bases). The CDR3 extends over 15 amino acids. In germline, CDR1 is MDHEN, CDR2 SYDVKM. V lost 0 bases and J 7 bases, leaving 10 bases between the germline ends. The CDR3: CASSLWTGLNSPLHF. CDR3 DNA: TGTGCCAGCAGTTTATGGACAGGCCTAAATTCACCCCTCCACTTT.

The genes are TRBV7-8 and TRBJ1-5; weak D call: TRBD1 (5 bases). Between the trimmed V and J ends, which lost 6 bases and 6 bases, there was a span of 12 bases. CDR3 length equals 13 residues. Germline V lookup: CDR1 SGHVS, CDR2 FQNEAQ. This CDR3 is CASRRGDLQPQHF. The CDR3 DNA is TGTGCCAGCAGACGGGGGGACCTTCAGCCCCAGCATTTT. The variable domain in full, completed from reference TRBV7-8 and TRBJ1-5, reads GAGVSQSPRYKVAKRGQDVALRCDPISGHVSLFWYQQALGQGPEFLTYFQNEAQLDKSGLPSDRFFAERPEGSVSTLKIQRTQQEDSAVYLCASRRGDLQPQHFGDGTRLSIL.

The CDR3 region is CASSLAGARSGFSYEQYF. CDR3 nucleotides: TGTGCCAGCAGCTTAGCCGGAGCTAGAAGCGGGTTTTCCTACGAGCAGTACTTC. The chain uses TRBV7-6 and TRBJ2-7, with D possibly TRBD2 on 6 matching bases. Trimming removed 0 bases at V and 1 base at J, with 19 bases between. CDR1 and CDR2 from the germline V gene are SGHVS and FNYEAQ. The CDR3 totals 18 residues.

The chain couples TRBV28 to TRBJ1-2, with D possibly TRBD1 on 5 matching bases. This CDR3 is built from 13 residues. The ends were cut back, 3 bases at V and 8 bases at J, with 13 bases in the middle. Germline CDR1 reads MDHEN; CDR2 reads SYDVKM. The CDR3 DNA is TGTGCCAGCAGTTTCCAGGGTATGGGCGGCTACACCTTC. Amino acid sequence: CASSFQGMGGYTF.

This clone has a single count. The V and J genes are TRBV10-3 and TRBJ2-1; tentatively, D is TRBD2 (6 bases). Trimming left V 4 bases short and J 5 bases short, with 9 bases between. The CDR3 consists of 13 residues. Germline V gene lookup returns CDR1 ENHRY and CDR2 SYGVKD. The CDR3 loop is CAISASEDNEQFF. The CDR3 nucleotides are TGTGCCATCAGTGCTAGCGAGGACAATGAGCAGTTCTTC.

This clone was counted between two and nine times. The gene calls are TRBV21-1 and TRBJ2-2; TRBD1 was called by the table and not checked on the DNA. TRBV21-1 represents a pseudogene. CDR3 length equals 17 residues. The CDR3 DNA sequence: TGTGCCAGCAGCAATTCCGGGACAGGGGACCTCCGGCGGGGAGCTGTTTTT. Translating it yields CASSNSGTGDLRRGAVF.

The CDR3 loop reads CASSLTQVSYNEQFF. The CDR3 bases are TGTGCCAGCAGCTTAACGCAGGTTTCCTACAATGAGCAGTTCTTC. The chain has TRBV7-6 and TRBJ2-1; no definite D call. V lost 2 bases and J 1 base, leaving 9 bases between the germline ends. CDR3 length equals 15 residues. CDR1 is SGHVS and CDR2 is FNYEAQ in the germline V gene.

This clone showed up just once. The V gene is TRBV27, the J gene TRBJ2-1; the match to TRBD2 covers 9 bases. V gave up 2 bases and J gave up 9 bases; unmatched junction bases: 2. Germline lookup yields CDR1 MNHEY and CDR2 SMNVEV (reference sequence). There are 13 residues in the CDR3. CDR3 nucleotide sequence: TGTGCCAGCAGTTTAACACTAGCGGGTGAGCAGTTCTTC. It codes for CASSLTLAGEQFF.

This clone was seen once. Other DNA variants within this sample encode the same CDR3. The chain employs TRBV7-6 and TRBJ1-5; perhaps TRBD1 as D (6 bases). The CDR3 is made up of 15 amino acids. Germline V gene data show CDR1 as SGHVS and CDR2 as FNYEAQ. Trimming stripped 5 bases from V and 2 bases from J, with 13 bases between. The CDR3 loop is CASSLGQSGNQPQHF. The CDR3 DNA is TGTGCCAGCAGCCTCGGACAGTCGGGCAATCAGCCCCAGCATTTT.

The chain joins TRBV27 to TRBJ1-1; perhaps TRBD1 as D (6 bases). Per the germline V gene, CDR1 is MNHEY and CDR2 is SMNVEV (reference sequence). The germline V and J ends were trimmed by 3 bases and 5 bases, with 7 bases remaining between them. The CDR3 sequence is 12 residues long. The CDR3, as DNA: TGTGCCAGCAGTTTTACAGGGACTGAAGCTTTCTTT. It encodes CASSFTGTEAFF.